These 27 T cell receptor beta chains were sequenced from one sample in a study of CD8 T cells in Susac syndrome. About 0.45 to 1 ug RNA was reverse transcribed with random hexamers. TCRdb re-called the immunoSEQ multiplex PCR reads with MiXCR, one entry per CDR3 protein. The sample carries fewer than 80,000 distinct CDR3 sequences, approximately 95% recorded once. Sequenced sample: CD8+ T cells from PBMCs. These receptor sequences come from a human donor in good health.

The chain links TRBV4-1 to TRBJ1-2; D unresolved. The CDR3 spans 14 residues. Germline CDR1 reads MGHRA; CDR2 reads YSYEKL. The ends were cut back, 0 bases at V and 4 bases at J, with 9 bases in the middle. The CDR3 loop is CASSQENHLYGYTF. The CDR3 DNA reads as TGCGCCAGCAGCCAAGAGAATCACCTCTATGGCTACACCTTC.

This clonotype appeared once. The chain is built from TRBV15 and TRBJ1-5; D gene ambiguous. The germline V and J ends were trimmed by 0 bases and 12 bases, with 12 bases remaining between them. The CDR3 has 13 residues. CDR1 LNHNV and CDR2 YYDKDF come from the germline V gene (reference sequence). In DNA, the CDR3 is TGTGCCACCAGCAGAGATTCCGCCTCGAGCCAGCATTTT. Translated, it gives CATSRDSASSQHF.

The V and J genes are TRBV7-9 and TRBJ1-1, with 8 bases identical to TRBD1. There are 15 residues in the CDR3. Trimming cost V 4 bases and J 1 base; bases outside gene matches: 5. In germline, CDR1 is SEHNR, CDR2 FQNEAQ (reference sequence). For the CDR3, the DNA is TGTGCCAGCAGCTCCGCGACAGGGGCGAACACTGAAGCTTTCTTT. Translating it yields CASSSATGANTEAFF. The whole variable domain, filled in from reference TRBV7-9 and TRBJ1-1, reads DTGVSQNPRHKITKRGQNVTFRCDPISEHNRLYWYRQTLGQGPEFLTYFQNEAQLEKSRLLSDRFSAERPKGSFSTLEIQRTEQGDSAMYLCASSSATGANTEAFFGQGTRLTVV.

V gene TRBV10-3 combines with J gene TRBJ1-1, with a possible D match to TRBD1 (5 bases). The CDR3 totals 12 residues. CDR1 and CDR2 from the germline V gene are ENHRY and SYGVKD. Trimming took off 6 bases at V and 9 bases at J, with 14 bases between the two ends. CDR3 sequence: CAISQGGSQAFF. The CDR3 nucleotides read TGTGCCATCAGCCAGGGAGGGTCCCAAGCTTTCTTT.

The J gene is TRBJ2-7, the V gene TRBV6-6; the match to TRBD1 covers 9 bases. The germline CDR1 and CDR2 sequences are MNHNY and SVGAGI (reference sequence). The CDR3 consists of 14 residues. V lost 10 bases, J lost 2 bases, and 9 bases stayed unmatched. DNA for the CDR3: TGTGCCACTTATACAGGGGGCGACACCTACGAGCAGTACTTC. Encoded protein: CATYTGGDTYEQYF.

The chain employs TRBV6-2 or TRBV6-3 and TRBJ1-5; possibly TRBD1 for D (6 bases). Trimming took off 5 bases at V and 5 bases at J, with 16 bases between the two ends. Germline CDR1 reads MNHEY; CDR2 reads SVGEGT. The CDR3 extends over 15 amino acids. The CDR3 region has the DNA TGTGCCAGCAGTGACCCCACAGGGCCCCATCAGCCCCAGCATTTT. As protein: CASSDPTGPHQPQHF.

The J gene is TRBJ2-1, the V gene TRBV28; 10 positions agree with TRBD1. Germline V gene data show CDR1 as MDHEN and CDR2 as SYDVKM. The V and J ends lost 4 bases and 9 bases, in that order; junction bases with no gene match: 3. The CDR3 runs to 13 residues. The CDR3 DNA follows: TGTGCCAGCAGTTCGACAGGGGGCAGTGAGCAGTTCTTC. Its translation: CASSSTGGSEQFF.

The V gene is TRBV3-1, the J gene TRBJ1-1, with D hard to call. With 4 bases removed from V and 3 bases from J, the gap between germline ends came to 9 bases. Per the germline V gene, CDR1 is LGHDT and CDR2 is YNNKEL (reference sequence). The CDR3 runs to 13 residues. CDR3: CASSLERYTEAFF. CDR3 coding DNA: TGTGCCAGCAGCCTCGAACGGTACACTGAAGCTTTCTTT.

V usage is TRBV19 and J usage is TRBJ1-1; possible D gene TRBD1, 6 bases. CDR3 length equals 12 residues. The germline V and J ends were trimmed by 3 bases and 12 bases, with 14 bases remaining between them. Germline V CDR1 and CDR2: LNHDA, SQIVND (reference sequence). CDR3 loop: CASSISRGASFF. In nucleotides, the CDR3 is TGTGCCAGTAGTATTTCCAGGGGCGCGTCTTTCTTT.

This chain connects TRBV19 to TRBJ1-5; D is unresolved. V was pared by 9 bases and J by 2 bases, with 23 bases between. The CDR3 totals 17 residues. Germline assignment: CDR1 LNHDA and CDR2 SQIVND (reference sequence). Written as DNA, the CDR3 is TGTGCCAGCCAGGAGGACCCTTGGAGGGTCGGCAATCAGCCCCAGCATTTT. Encoded protein: CASQEDPWRVGNQPQHF.

The CDR3: CATSRTGATNEKLFF. Written as DNA, the CDR3 is TGTGCCACCAGCAGAACAGGTGCAACTAATGAAAAACTGTTTTTT. This sequence joins TRBV15 and TRBJ1-4; a weak D match, TRBD1 (5 bases). The CDR3 runs 15 residues. Germline V gene lookup returns CDR1 LNHNV and CDR2 YYDKDF (reference sequence). Between the trimmed V and J ends, which lost 2 bases and 0 bases, there was a span of 7 bases. The complete variable domain, with remaining parts taken from reference TRBV15 and TRBJ1-4, reads DAMVIQNPRYQVTQFGKPVTLSCSQTLNHNVMYWYQQKSSQAPKLLFHYYDKDFNNEADTPDNFQSRRPNTSFCFLDIRSPGLGDTAMYLCATSRTGATNEKLFFGSGTQLSVL.

The chain is built from TRBV20-1 and TRBJ2-7; unclear D gene. Germline CDR1 is DFQATT and CDR2 is SNEGSKA (reference sequence). The CDR3 spans 12 residues. The CDR3 reads CRAKVLPHEQYF. The CDR3 bases are TGCAGGGCAAAGGTCCTGCCCCACGAGCAGTACTTC.

The chain recombines TRBV6-6 with TRBJ2-1; a possible D gene is TRBD2 (5 bases). The CDR3 is 12 amino acids. V dropped 7 bases and J dropped 9 bases, with 13 bases sitting between them. Germline CDR1 MNHNY, CDR2 SVGAGI (reference sequence). In DNA form, the CDR3 reads TGTGCCAGCACCTACGGGCTAGCTGAGCAGTTCTTC. Translation: CASTYGLAEQFF.

In nucleotides, the CDR3 is TGCGCCAGCAGCCAAGATTCCCGGGGGGCGAACACCGGGGAGCTGTTTTTT. Amino acid sequence: CASSQDSRGANTGELFF. This chain links TRBV4-3 with TRBJ2-2, with 7 bases identical to TRBD2. This CDR3 contains 17 residues. Germline loops: CDR1 LGHNA, CDR2 YSLEER. Trimming took 0 bases from V and 0 from J; bases not matched to a gene: 4.

The CDR3, as DNA: TGTGCCAGCAGTGAGTATCGGCCCGGGGATGGCTACACCTTC. It is translated as CASSEYRPGDGYTF. The chain is built from TRBV2 and TRBJ1-2; the D is unclear. CDR3 length: 14 residues. The V gene's germline CDR1 is SNHLY and CDR2 FYNNEI. Trimming took 3 bases from V and 6 from J, leaving 14 bases between them.

The chain has TRBV12-3 or TRBV12-4 and TRBJ2-7, with TRBD2 matching over 12 bases. The CDR3 has 14 amino acids. V trimming: 4 bases; J trimming: 4 bases; junction bases outside the gene matches: 2. The CDR3 coding sequence is TGTGCCAGCAGTTCGGGACTAGCGGGTTACGAGCAGTACGTC. Its translation: CASSSGLAGYEQYV.

V is TRBV25-1 and J is TRBJ2-7; a weak D match, TRBD2 (5 bases). The CDR3 extends over 13 amino acids. Looked up from germline, CDR1 is MGHDK and CDR2 is SYGVNS. Trimming took 3 bases from V and 3 from J, leaving 9 bases between them. The CDR3 DNA follows: TGTGCCAGCAGTGAGTCCGGGATCTACGAGCAGTACTTC. Its protein is CASSESGIYEQYF.

This rearrangement joins TRBV9 to TRBJ2-7; the match to TRBD1 covers 9 bases. Germline lookup yields CDR1 SGDLS and CDR2 YYNGEE. The CDR3 runs to 16 residues. The junction had 13 bases not matched to a gene; V was cut back by 4 bases and J by 5 bases. The CDR3 bases are TGTGCCAGCAGCCAACCCGGCCGGGACAGGGTAGACGAGCAGTACGTC. Protein sequence: CASSQPGRDRVDEQYV.

The chain has TRBV27 and TRBJ1-1, with TRBD1 identical over 9 bases. The ends lost 5 bases at V and 4 bases at J; junction bases unmatched: 11. The CDR3 consists of 16 residues. The germline V gene encodes CDR1 MNHEY and CDR2 SMNVEV (reference sequence). This CDR3 reads CASSPQTGTGFTEAFF. CDR3 bases: TGTGCCAGCAGTCCCCAAACCGGGACAGGGTTCACTGAAGCTTTCTTT.

The CDR3 region is CSAQGTEAFF. The CDR3, as DNA: TGCAGCGCTCAGGGAACTGAAGCTTTCTTT. The chain is built from TRBV29-1 and TRBJ1-1; possibly TRBD1 for D (5 bases). The CDR3 runs 10 residues. Germline V gives CDR1 SQVTM, CDR2 ANQGSEA. Trimming removed 7 bases from V and 5 bases from J, with 8 bases in between.

This clonotype appeared a single time. The genes are TRBV7-9 and TRBJ2-1; D gene ambiguous. Per the germline V gene, CDR1 is SEHNR and CDR2 is FQNEAQ (reference sequence). V was trimmed by 4 bases and J by 5 bases, leaving 15 bases between them. This CDR3 spans 15 amino acids. CDR3 amino acids: CASSSELQSNNEQFF. The CDR3 nucleotides are TGTGCCAGCAGCTCCGAGTTACAATCTAACAATGAGCAGTTCTTC.

The chain combines TRBV27 with TRBJ2-7; no reliable D call. V lost 4 bases, J lost 5 bases, and 21 bases lay in between. The CDR3 contains 16 residues. The germline V gene encodes CDR1 MNHEY and CDR2 SMNVEV (reference sequence). The CDR3 reads CASSSSVFSLLNEQYF. The CDR3 DNA reads TGTGCCAGCAGTTCCTCCGTCTTTTCCCTCCTGAACGAGCAGTACTTC.

This clonotype was seen only a few times. The V call is TRBV29-1, the J call TRBJ2-7; D is undetermined. Germline loops: CDR1 SQVTM, CDR2 ANQGSEA. Trimming pared 6 bases from V and 2 bases from J, leaving 11 bases between. The CDR3 consists of 12 residues. CDR3 in DNA: TGCAGCGTCCCCATCGGCGCCTACGAGCAGTACTTC. Protein product: CSVPIGAYEQYF.

The chain has TRBV6-2 or TRBV6-3 and TRBJ2-7; 7 bases are shared with TRBD1. The CDR3 extends over 15 amino acids. Germline loops: CDR1 MNHEY, CDR2 SVGEGT. V lost 7 bases and J lost 0; bases outside the gene matches: 9. For the CDR3, the DNA is TGTGCCAGCAACTCGGACAGGCGAAGCTCCTACGAGCAGTACTTC. It yields the protein CASNSDRRSSYEQYF.

J is TRBJ1-1 and V is TRBV5-1, with D maybe TRBD1 (6 bases). This CDR3 comprises 14 residues. Germline assignment: CDR1 SGHRS and CDR2 YFSETQ. V lost 2 bases to trimming and J lost 6 bases, with 14 bases between them. The CDR3 here is CASSLSGAQAEAFF. CDR3 coding DNA: TGCGCCAGCAGCTTATCGGGGGCGCAGGCTGAAGCTTTCTTT.

The chain employs TRBV4-1 and TRBJ2-7, with D possibly TRBD2 on 6 matching bases. Germline CDR1 reads MGHRA; CDR2 reads YSYEKL. The CDR3 has 15 amino acids. V shed 2 bases and J shed 0 bases, with 11 bases lying between them. This chain's CDR3 is CASSQRDGGSYEQYV. CDR3 sequence (DNA): TGCGCCAGCAGCCAACGTGACGGGGGCTCCTACGAGCAGTACGTC.

The chain couples TRBV13 to TRBJ1-6, with a tentative D call TRBD1 (6 bases). The CDR3 is 14 residues long. Germline assignment: CDR1 PRHDT and CDR2 FYEKMQ (reference sequence). V was pared by 3 bases and J by 5 bases, with 8 bases between. The CDR3 reads CASSLEGDNSPLHF. The CDR3 nucleotides are TGTGCCAGCAGCTTGGAGGGGGATAATTCACCCCTCCACTTT.